This T cell receptor beta chain was found in a study of CD8+CD57+ T cells in acquired aplastic anemia. The wider study: DNA recovered from sorted CD4+ and CD8+ cells had a mean of about 3.5 ug. Reads per healthy sample averaged around 10 million (CD4+) and some 11 million (CD8+).

Findings of the study overall: Patient and control CD8+ Simpson's diversity was not significantly different. Comparison of patients with controls identified approximately 28 shared CD8+ CDR3 sequences.

According to the study, genomic DNA was the template for TCR beta VDJ and CDR3 profiling. TCRdb ran MiXCR on the reads and lists one entry per CDR3 protein. The sample shows under 75,000 distinct CDR3 sequences, roughly half of them seen only once. Points on this clonotype: Its antigen is undetermined.

Trimming took 1 base from V and 2 from J; bases not matched to a gene: 5. The CDR3 is 15 residues long. Per the germline V gene, CDR1 is SGHTA and CDR2 is FQGNSA. The chain combines TRBV7-2 with TRBJ2-7, with TRBD1 matching over 7 bases. The clonotype comes from a human donor in good health, serving as a control. The sequencing sample was made of sorted CD4+, CD8+, or CD8+CD57+ T cells (not recorded which) from PBMCs. The CDR3 is CASSLVRTGAYEQYF. DNA of the CDR3: TGTGCCAGCAGCTTAGTCAGGACAGGAGCCTACGAGCAGTACTTC.